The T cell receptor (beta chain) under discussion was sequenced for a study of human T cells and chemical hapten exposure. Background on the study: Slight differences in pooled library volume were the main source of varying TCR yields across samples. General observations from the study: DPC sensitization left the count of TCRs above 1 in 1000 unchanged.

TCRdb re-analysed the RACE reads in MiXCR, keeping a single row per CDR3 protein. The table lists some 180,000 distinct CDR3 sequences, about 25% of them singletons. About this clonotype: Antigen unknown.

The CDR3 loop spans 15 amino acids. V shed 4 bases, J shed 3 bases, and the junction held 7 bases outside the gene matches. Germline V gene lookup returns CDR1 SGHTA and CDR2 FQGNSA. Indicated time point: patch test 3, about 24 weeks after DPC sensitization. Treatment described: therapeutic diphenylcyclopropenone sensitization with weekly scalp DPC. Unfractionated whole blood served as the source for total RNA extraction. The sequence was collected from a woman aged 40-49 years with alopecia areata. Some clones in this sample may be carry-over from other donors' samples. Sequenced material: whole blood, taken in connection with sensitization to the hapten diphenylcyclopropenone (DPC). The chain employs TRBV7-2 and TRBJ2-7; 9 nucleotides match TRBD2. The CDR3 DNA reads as TGTGCCAGCAGCTGGTCCGGGACTAGCCTCTACGAGCAGTACTTC. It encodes CASSWSGTSLYEQYF.